The 32 T cell receptor beta chains below come from one sample, sequenced in a study of T-cell reconstitution after alpha-beta-depleted transplantation in children. TCRbeta library construction was performed incorporating unique molecular identifiers. TCRdb reprocessed the PCR reads via MiXCR and lists one record per CDR3 protein. The sample includes fewer than 700,000 distinct CDR3 sequences, 13% of them seen just once. The sequencing used PBMCs, mostly from graft donor cells, collected 360 days after TCRalphabeta/CD19-depleted stem cell transplant. These receptors all come from a male patient younger than 18 who had a stem cell transplant for acute myeloid leukemia, so the T cells may come from the graft donor.

The chain combines TRBV29-1 with TRBJ1-5; no clear D gene. The V end was cut by 0 bases, the J end by 2 bases, with 17 bases between. Germline CDR1 reads SQVTM; CDR2 reads ANQGSEA. There are 17 residues in the CDR3. CDR3 DNA sequence: TGCAGCGTTGAAGATCGGCGGCGGTATAACGGCAATCAGCCCCAGCATTTT. Translating gives CSVEDRRRYNGNQPQHF.

This clonotype turned up a few times. The rearrangement joins TRBV20-1 to TRBJ2-1, with D possibly TRBD2 on 6 matching bases. CDR3 length: 13 amino acids. V lost 4 bases to trimming and J lost 8 bases, with 15 bases between them. Germline V gene data show CDR1 as DFQATT and CDR2 as SNEGSKA (reference sequence). DNA for the CDR3: TGCAGTGCTACTCCCGGGAGAGTAGATGAGCAGTTCTTC. Encoded protein: CSATPGRVDEQFF.

This clonotype has a count of ten or more. V and J are TRBV4-3 and TRBJ2-2, with 10 bases lining up with TRBD2. CDR1 is LGHNA and CDR2 is YSLEER in the germline V gene. Trimming cost V 4 bases and J 2 bases; bases outside gene matches: 13. CDR3 length: 19 residues. The CDR3 DNA follows: TGCGCCAGCAGCCTATCCCCGAAAGGGACTAGCGCTAACACCGGGGAGCTGTTTTTT. It is translated as CASSLSPKGTSANTGELFF.

This clonotype has a single count. The chain couples TRBV7-6 to TRBJ2-4, with D perhaps given as TRBD1 or TRBD2 (5 bases each). Per the germline V gene, CDR1 is SGHVS and CDR2 is FNYEAQ. The CDR3 length is 13 residues. The V end lost 2 bases, the J end lost 12 bases, and 14 bases lay between the germline ends. CDR3 in DNA: TGTGCCAGCAGCTTATTTGAGGGGCGAAGTCAGTACTTC. This gives the protein CASSLFEGRSQYF.

The chain has TRBV5-5 and TRBJ1-5; possible D gene TRBD1, 6 bases. V gave up 2 bases and J gave up 9 bases, with 18 bases separating them. The CDR3 is 15 amino acids. Germline CDR1 and CDR2: SGHKS and YYEKEE (reference sequence). CDR3 loop: CASSLQGFLASPQHF. The CDR3 nucleotides are TGTGCCAGCAGCTTACAGGGTTTCCTCGCCTCGCCCCAGCATTTT.

The chain couples TRBV10-3 to TRBJ2-1, with TRBD1 as a possible D gene (6 bases). The CDR3 extends over 16 amino acids. Per germline, CDR1 ENHRY and CDR2 SYGVKD. Trimming cost V 3 bases and J 2 bases, with 14 bases left between them. The CDR3 DNA follows: TGTGCCATCAGTGAATCGAACAGGGCCCCCTACAATGAGCAGTTCTTC. Protein sequence: CAISESNRAPYNEQFF.

This clonotype was seen a few times. This chain uses TRBV6-2 or TRBV6-3 with TRBJ2-1; 11 positions match TRBD2. J lost 9 bases, V lost 4 bases, and 8 bases had no gene match. Germline V gene sequence: CDR1 MNHEY, CDR2 SVGEGT. The CDR3 totals 15 residues. Here the CDR3 DNA reads TGTGCCAGCAGTTTCCGACTAGCGGGAAAGGGTGAGCAGTTCTTC. The encoded protein is CASSFRLAGKGEQFF.

J is TRBJ2-2 and V is TRBV15; 11 nucleotides agree with TRBD2. With V trimmed by 8 bases and J by 4 bases, 9 bases remained unmatched. The germline CDR1 and CDR2 sequences are LNHNV and YYDKDF (reference sequence). This CDR3 is built from 16 residues. For the CDR3, the DNA is TGTGCCACCGCTCCGACTAGCGGGAATCTCACCGGGGAGCTGTTTTTT. Its translation is CATAPTSGNLTGELFF.

This clonotype showed up many times. The chain employs TRBV6-2 or TRBV6-3 and TRBJ2-7; D is perhaps TRBD1 (5 bases). The CDR3 has 15 amino acids. The V and J ends lost 6 bases and 4 bases respectively, with 19 bases between them. Germline assignment: CDR1 MNHEY and CDR2 SVGEGT. The CDR3 bases are TGTGCCAGCAGCTCCCTCCTAGGGGAAGGTTACGAGCAGTACTTC. This codes for CASSSLLGEGYEQYF.

This clonotype has just a few counts. This chain uses TRBV5-1 with TRBJ2-2; no clear D gene. V lost 0 bases and J lost 0, with 6 bases in between. The germline V gene has CDR1 SGHRS and CDR2 YFSETQ. The CDR3 has 15 amino acids. CDR3 DNA: TGCGCCAGCAGCTTGGAGACAACGAACACCGGGGAGCTGTTTTTT. It codes for CASSLETTNTGELFF.

V is TRBV11-2 and J is TRBJ1-2; D is perhaps TRBD1 (6 bases). In germline, CDR1 is SGHAT, CDR2 FQNNGV. The CDR3 runs 13 residues. V was pared by 5 bases and J by 4 bases, with 11 bases between. For the CDR3, the DNA is TGTGCCAGCAGCCTGGACAGTTTCTATGGCTACACCTTC. Protein: CASSLDSFYGYTF.

In its sample, this clonotype was seen many times. The chain recombines TRBV20-1 with TRBJ2-7; the match to TRBD2 covers 8 bases. The length of the CDR3 is 14 residues. With 5 bases clipped from V and 6 bases from J, the junction kept 12 bases outside the gene matches. Germline CDR1 is DFQATT and CDR2 is SNEGSKA (reference sequence). The CDR3 nucleotides are TGCAGTGCTCGTAGATCCGGGACTAGGGGCGAGCAGTACTTC. Its protein is CSARRSGTRGEQYF.

The chain carries TRBV23-1 and TRBJ2-3; D is ambiguous. TRBV23-1 is given ORF status, its function remaining uncertain. The V end lost 5 bases, the J end lost 0 bases, and 12 bases lay between the germline ends. There are 15 residues in the CDR3. For the CDR3, the DNA is TGCGCCAGCAGTTACGTCTTACTCAGCACAGATACGCAGTATTTT. It translates to CASSYVLLSTDTQYF.

The CDR3 bases are TGTGCCAGCAGGTACCCCGGGAGTTTGTCCTACAATGAGCAGTTCTTC. Translation: CASRYPGSLSYNEQFF. V gene TRBV7-2 combines with J gene TRBJ2-1, with a possible D match to TRBD2 (6 bases). V gave up 6 bases and J gave up 1 base, with 16 bases separating them. Germline CDR1 reads SGHTA; CDR2 reads FQGNSA. The CDR3 has 16 residues.

The chain recombines TRBV6-2 or TRBV6-3 with TRBJ2-2; 9 bases are shared with TRBD2. This CDR3 is 18 amino acids long. The J segment lost 4 bases and the V segment lost 5 bases, leaving 14 bases of the junction unmatched. Germline CDR1 is MNHEY and CDR2 is SVGEGT. This CDR3 reads CASSNPSAGGPSTGELFF. The DNA of the CDR3 is TGTGCCAGCAGTAACCCCTCGGCGGGAGGGCCCTCCACCGGGGAGCTGTTTTTT.

This clonotype was seen a handful of times. This chain links TRBV10-2 with TRBJ2-6; no firm D call. The V and J ends lost 2 bases and 0 bases respectively, with 11 bases between them. Germline V lookup: CDR1 WSHSY, CDR2 SAAADI. The CDR3 is made up of 17 amino acids. The CDR3 spells CASSETTNSSGANVLTF. CDR3 sequence (DNA): TGCGCCAGCAGTGAGACCACCAACTCCTCTGGGGCCAACGTCCTGACTTTC.

Many counts were recorded for this clonotype. This chain connects TRBV11-3 to TRBJ2-1, with 7 bases that match TRBD2. CDR3 length: 14 amino acids. V shed 5 bases and J 2 bases; nucleotides not matched to a gene: 3. Germline V lookup: CDR1 SGHNT, CDR2 YENEEA. The CDR3 loop is CASSKAGTYNEQFF. CDR3 coding DNA: TGTGCCAGCAGCAAAGCGGGGACCTACAATGAGCAGTTCTTC.

V gene TRBV29-1 combines with J gene TRBJ2-7; D remains ambiguous. The length of the CDR3 is 13 residues. Trimming shortened V by 5 bases and J by 0 bases, and 11 bases separated the two germline ends. CDR1 and CDR2 (germline): SQVTM, ANQGSEA. The CDR3: CSVRGRFSYEQYF. CDR3 nucleotide sequence: TGCAGCGTTCGCGGTCGGTTCTCCTACGAGCAGTACTTC.

This clonotype was counted only a few times. J is TRBJ2-7 and V is TRBV7-9, with D perhaps TRBD1 or TRBD2 (5 bases each). V lost 4 bases and J 11 bases, leaving 18 bases between the germline ends. Germline lookup yields CDR1 SEHNR and CDR2 FQNEAQ (reference sequence). The CDR3 contains 13 residues. CDR3 loop: CASSSPGPKGEYF. For the CDR3, the DNA is TGTGCCAGCAGCTCGCCGGGACCCAAAGGGGAGTACTTC.

A single count supports this clonotype. V is TRBV7-9 and J is TRBJ1-2; D not resolved. The germline V gene has CDR1 SEHNR and CDR2 FQNEAQ (reference sequence). The CDR3 runs 15 residues. Trimming removed 0 bases at V and 8 bases at J, with 16 bases between. CDR3 in amino acids: CASSLALGSRTGYTF. As DNA, the CDR3 is TGTGCCAGCAGCTTAGCGTTGGGCTCCCGGACGGGCTACACCTTC.

The chain joins TRBV18 to TRBJ2-7; 14 nucleotides agree with TRBD2. Trimming took 3 bases from V and 2 from J; bases not matched to a gene: 9. The CDR3 covers 18 residues. CDR1 and CDR2 (germline): KGHSH, LQKENI. The CDR3 reads CASSPGLAGGSTTYEQYF. In nucleotides, the CDR3 is TGTGCCAGCTCACCCGGACTAGCGGGAGGCTCGACGACCTACGAGCAGTACTTC.

A single count supports this clonotype. This chain uses TRBV27 with TRBJ2-5; 7 bases match TRBD2. The junction had 10 bases not matched to a gene; V was cut back by 0 bases and J by 0 bases. CDR1 and CDR2 (germline): MNHEY, SMNVEV (reference sequence). The CDR3 runs 18 residues. Here the CDR3 DNA reads TGTGCCAGCAGTTTATCGACCCTAGTGGGAGGGTACCAAGAGACCCAGTACTTC. This translates into CASSLSTLVGGYQETQYF.

The sample holds many counts of this clonotype. The chain has TRBV5-1 and TRBJ2-7, with TRBD2 as a possible D gene (6 bases). This CDR3 spans 12 amino acids. Germline V gene data show CDR1 as SGHRS and CDR2 as YFSETQ. Trimming removed 4 bases from V and 7 bases from J, with 12 bases in between. The CDR3 spells CASSQGLTEQYF. DNA for the CDR3: TGCGCCAGCAGCCAGGGACTGACGGAGCAGTACTTC.

The table lists this clonotype with many counts. The rearrangement joins TRBV19 to TRBJ1-1, with a weak D call TRBD1 (5 bases). With 3 bases removed from V and 6 bases from J, the gap between germline ends came to 11 bases. CDR3 length: 13 amino acids. Germline CDR1 LNHDA, CDR2 SQIVND (reference sequence). The CDR3 sequence is CASSMDNRAEAFF. In nucleotides, the CDR3 is TGTGCCAGTAGTATGGACAATCGAGCTGAAGCTTTCTTT. Filled out from reference TRBV19 and TRBJ1-1, the complete variable domain reads DGGITQSPKYLFRKEGQNVTLSCEQNLNHDAMYWYRQDPGQGLRLIYYSQIVNDFQKGDIAEGYSVSREKKESFPLTVTSAQKNPTAFYLCASSMDNRAEAFFGQGTRLTVV.

The table lists this clonotype with a few counts. V usage is TRBV20-1 and J usage is TRBJ2-3; unclear D gene. V was clipped by 2 bases and J by 12 bases, with 12 bases between them. Germline CDR1 DFQATT, CDR2 SNEGSKA (reference sequence). The CDR3 is 11 amino acids. This CDR3 is CSARSDPTQYF. CDR3 DNA sequence: TGCAGTGCTAGATCTGATCCTACCCAGTATTTT.

The chain is built from TRBV12-3 or TRBV12-4 and TRBJ1-2, with D unclear. The CDR3 has 13 amino acids. The V and J ends lost 6 bases and 2 bases respectively, with 10 bases between them. The chain's CDR3 is CASSLQRNYGYTF. Written as DNA, the CDR3 is TGTGCCAGCAGCTTACAGAGGAACTATGGCTACACCTTC.

This clonotype came up a few times. The chain joins TRBV18 to TRBJ2-7, with D maybe TRBD1 (6 bases). The germline V gene encodes CDR1 KGHSH and CDR2 LQKENI. V was pared by 4 bases and J by 4 bases, with 11 bases between. The CDR3 contains 13 residues. CDR3 coding DNA: TGTGCCAGCTCACGCAACAGGGAGTACGAGCAGTACTTC. Its translation: CASSRNREYEQYF.

The table lists this clonotype with many counts. The genes are TRBV4-1 and TRBJ2-7; TRBD2 is a possible D gene (5 bases). This CDR3 contains 15 residues. Deletions cut 4 bases from V and 4 bases from J, with 17 bases between. The germline gives CDR1 MGHRA, CDR2 YSYEKL. The CDR3 region has the DNA TGCGCCAGCAGCCTGGGAGCCCAAATAGAATACGAGCAGTACTTC. This codes for CASSLGAQIEYEQYF.

The sample holds many counts of this clonotype. V usage is TRBV12-3 or TRBV12-4 and J usage is TRBJ1-3; perhaps TRBD1 as D (6 bases). The CDR3 length is 15 residues. Trimming cost V 6 bases and J 0 bases, with 12 bases left between them. DNA for the CDR3: TGTGCCAGCAGAGTTGGGGACATCTCTGGAAACACCATATATTTT. Translated, it gives CASRVGDISGNTIYF.

This clonotype was found many times. The chain has TRBV6-6 and TRBJ2-5; TRBD2 is a possible D gene (5 bases). From germline, CDR1 is MNHNY and CDR2 SVGAGI (reference sequence). Trimming shortened V by 10 bases and J by 1 base, and 10 bases separated the two germline ends. CDR3 size: 12 residues. CDR3 nucleotide sequence: TGTGCCACCTACGAGGGCCAAGAGACCCAGTACTTC. Protein: CATYEGQETQYF.

The chain employs TRBV4-3 and TRBJ2-5, with D perhaps matching TRBD2 (6 bases). The CDR3 consists of 14 residues. Trimming took 6 bases from V and 3 from J, leaving 14 bases between them. Germline CDR1 and CDR2: LGHNA and YSLEER. CDR3 in DNA: TGCGCCAGCAGTTTCGGACTAACGAAAGAGACCCAGTACTTC. Translating gives CASSFGLTKETQYF.

This clonotype has more than one count but fewer than ten. This chain joins TRBV4-3 and TRBJ2-7; D is unresolved. Germline V gene lookup returns CDR1 LGHNA and CDR2 YSLEER. V lost 0 bases to trimming and J lost 8 bases, with 5 bases between them. The length of the CDR3 is 11 residues. The DNA for the CDR3 is TGCGCCAGCAGCCAAGATGACCAGCAGTACTTC. It encodes CASSQDDQQYF.